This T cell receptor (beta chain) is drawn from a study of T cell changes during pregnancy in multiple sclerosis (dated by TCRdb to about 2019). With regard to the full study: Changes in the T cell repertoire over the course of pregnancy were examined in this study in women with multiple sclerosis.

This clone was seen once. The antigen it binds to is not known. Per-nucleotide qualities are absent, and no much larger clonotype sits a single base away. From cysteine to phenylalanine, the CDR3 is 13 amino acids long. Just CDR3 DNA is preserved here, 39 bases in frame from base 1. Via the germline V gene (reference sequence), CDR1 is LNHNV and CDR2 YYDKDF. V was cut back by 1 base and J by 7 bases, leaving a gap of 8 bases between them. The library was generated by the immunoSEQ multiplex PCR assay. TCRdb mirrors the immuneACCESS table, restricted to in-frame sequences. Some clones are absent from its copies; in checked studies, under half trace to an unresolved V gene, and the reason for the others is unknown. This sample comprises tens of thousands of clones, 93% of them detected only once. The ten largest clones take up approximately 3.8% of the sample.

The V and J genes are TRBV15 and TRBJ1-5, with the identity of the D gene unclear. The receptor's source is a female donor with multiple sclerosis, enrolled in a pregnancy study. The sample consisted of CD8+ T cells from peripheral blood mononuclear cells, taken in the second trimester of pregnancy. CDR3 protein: CATSRGQRQPQHF. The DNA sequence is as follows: TGTGCCACCAGCAGAGGCCAACGGCAGCCCCAGCATTTT.